This T cell receptor beta chain is from a study of TIL therapy for anti-PD-1-resistant metastatic lung cancer. Overall study: Patients then received nivolumab; progressors got lymphodepletion, TIL and IL-2. Most patients had lung adenocarcinoma. Median patient age was almost 55, ranging about 35-85 years.

The immunoSEQ assay was v3. Sequencing depth was some 2 million read pairs for survey level, about 5-6 million for deep. The table came from immunoSEQ multiplex PCR; TCRdb's copy has only in-frame clones and leaves some out. Of tens of thousands of clones in the sample, around 86% were seen once. The time point is: pre-treatment sample, taken before nivolumab and TIL therapy. The CDR3 is made up of 14 amino acids. Trimming removed 5 bases at V and 1 base at J, with 11 bases between. Germline CDR1 reads MNHEY; CDR2 reads SVGAGI. This specimen consisted of blood, obtained at baseline. The V and J genes are TRBV6-5 and TRBJ1-1; D not resolved. This clonotype was sampled from a person aged 25-85 years with non-small cell lung cancer. CDR3 region: CASSQTLRNTEAFF. The CDR3 DNA reads as TGTGCCAGCAGTCAGACACTGCGGAACACTGAAGCTTTCTTT.